Below, one TCR beta chain is given with its context. This record belongs to a study of cytomegalovirus exposure and HLA in healthy donors. V gave up 1 base and J gave up 0 bases, with 12 bases separating them. This CDR3 spans 16 amino acids. Germline values: CDR1 SGHRS, CDR2 YFSETQ. 60 Vbeta and 13 Jbeta primers were used in PCR. Produced via immunoSEQ multiplex PCR; TCRdb's table is partial and in-frame only. The sample yields about 170,000 clones, 80% seen once. The chain couples TRBV5-1 to TRBJ2-3; D is perhaps TRBD2 (6 bases). The receptor was isolated from a woman between 45 and 65 years old in good health and CMV-seropositive. The sample was PBMCs. In nucleotides, the CDR3 is TGCGCCAGCAGCTTGCTTCTCGCGGGGAGCACAGATACGCAGTATTTT. Amino acids: CASSLLLAGSTDTQYF. The full variable domain, in which reference TRBV5-1 and TRBJ2-3 provide the parts outside the CDR3, is KAGVTQTPRYLIKTRGQQVTLSCSPISGHRSVSWYQQTPGQGLQFLFEYFSETQRNKGNFPGRFSGRQFSNSRSEMNVSTLELGDSALYLCASSLLLAGSTDTQYFGPGTRLTVL.